This record concerns one TCR beta chain sequence. The antigen remains unidentified. Other DNA sequences from this sample encode an identical CDR3 as well. The record originates from a study of shared clonotypes between healthy human individuals. Study-level points and caveats: Generation probability values for non-shared clonotypes were lower than those for clonotypes shared by all four donors. Since donors were few, the genetic and exposure-history diversity represented was limited.

Here immunoSEQ multiplex PCR was the method, and the copy in TCRdb shows in-frame clones only, minus some. The sample contains about 730,000 clones, around 77% of which appear only once. Naive CD4+ cells were CD45RA-selected; the remaining cells were memory. V was clipped by 5 bases and J by 2 bases; unmatched bases: 3. From germline, CDR1 is MNHNS and CDR2 SASEGT. CDR3 length: 14 residues. This rearrangement joins TRBV6-1 to TRBJ1-1; 9 bases are shared with TRBD1. The clonotype was recovered from a woman in her twenties or thirties in good health. Source material: memory CD4+ T cells sorted from blood. Subset described: CD45RA-negative fraction. Here the CDR3 reads CASSNRGPNTEAFF. CDR3 nucleotides: TGTGCCAGCAGTAACAGGGGGCCTAACACTGAAGCTTTCTTT.